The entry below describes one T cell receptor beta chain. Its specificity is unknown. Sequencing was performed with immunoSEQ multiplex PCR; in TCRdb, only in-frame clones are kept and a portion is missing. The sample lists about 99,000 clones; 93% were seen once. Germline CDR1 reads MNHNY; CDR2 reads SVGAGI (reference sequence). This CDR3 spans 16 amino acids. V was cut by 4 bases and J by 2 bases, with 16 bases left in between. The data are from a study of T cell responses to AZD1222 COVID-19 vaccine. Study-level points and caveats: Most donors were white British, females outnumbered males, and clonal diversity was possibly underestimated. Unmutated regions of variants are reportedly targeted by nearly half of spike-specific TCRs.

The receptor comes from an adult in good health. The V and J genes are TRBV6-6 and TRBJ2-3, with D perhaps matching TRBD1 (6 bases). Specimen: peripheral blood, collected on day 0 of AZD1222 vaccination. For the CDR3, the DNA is TGTGCCAGCAGTTCGAGATACAGGGCAGCCACAGATACGCAGTATTTT. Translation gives CASSSRYRAATDTQYF.